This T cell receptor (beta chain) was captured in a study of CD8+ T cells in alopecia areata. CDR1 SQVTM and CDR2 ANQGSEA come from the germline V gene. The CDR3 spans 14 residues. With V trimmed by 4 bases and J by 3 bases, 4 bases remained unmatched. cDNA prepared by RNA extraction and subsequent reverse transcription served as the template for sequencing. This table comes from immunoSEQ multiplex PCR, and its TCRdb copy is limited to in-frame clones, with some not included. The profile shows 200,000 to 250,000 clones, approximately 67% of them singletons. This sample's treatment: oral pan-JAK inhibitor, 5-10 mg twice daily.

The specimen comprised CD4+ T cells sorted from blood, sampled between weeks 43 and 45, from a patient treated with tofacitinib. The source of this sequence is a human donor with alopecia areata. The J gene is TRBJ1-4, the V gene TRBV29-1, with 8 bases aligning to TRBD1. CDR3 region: CSVGTGFSNEKLFF. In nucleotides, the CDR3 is TGCAGCGTTGGGACAGGGTTTTCTAATGAAAAACTGTTTTTT.